This T cell receptor (beta chain) was obtained from a study of T cell responses to AZD1222 COVID-19 vaccine. General study points: Two AZD1222 doses significantly raised spike-specific TCR breadth and depth over controls. In a largely white British group with more females than males, clonal diversity was possibly underestimated. The repertoires were collected only after the peak T cell response. Among those given AZD1222, only six or seven were seropositive at baseline.

Deletions cut 5 bases from V and 8 bases from J, with 12 bases between. This CDR3 has 13 amino acids. Germline loops: CDR1 MNHEY, CDR2 SVGAGI. TCRdb keeps only in-frame clones here, not all; method: immunoSEQ multiplex PCR. The sample lists some 130,000 clones, 85% to 95% occurring once. Points on this clone: No antigen is known for it.

The chain has TRBV6-5 and TRBJ1-4; unclear D gene. This TCR was sampled from an adult who received the AZD1222 COVID-19 vaccine. The specimen comprised peripheral blood, sampled 28 days after the second AZD1222 dose. The CDR3 spells CASSTRQEEKLFF. In DNA, the CDR3 is TGTGCCAGCAGTACCCGACAAGAAGAAAAACTGTTTTTT.